The next 24 T cell receptor beta chains were all read from a single sample in a study of technical replicates of blood from a few donors. TCRdb's table, derived via immunoSEQ multiplex PCR, lists solely in-frame clones and lacks some. Here the sample spans fewer than 70,000 clones, about 86% being singletons. The sample taken for sequencing was PBMCs. These receptors were obtained from a human donor in good health. Some clones in this sample may be carry-over from other donors' samples.

The CDR3: CASSSQRGGLVYEQYF. The DNA of the CDR3 is TGTGCCAGCAGCTCTCAGCGGGGGGGACTAGTCTACGAGCAGTACTTC. This chain connects TRBV11-3 to TRBJ2-7; 10 positions match TRBD2. Germline CDR1 SGHNT, CDR2 YENEEA. V lost 4 bases to trimming and J lost 3 bases; unmatched junction nucleotides: 9. The CDR3 sequence is 16 residues long. Full variable domain (outside the CDR3, taken from reference TRBV11-3 and TRBJ2-7): EAGVVQSPRYKIIEKKQPVAFWCNPISGHNTLYWYLQNLGQGPELLIRYENEEAVDDSQLPKDRFSAERLKGVDSTLKIQPAELGDSAVYLCASSSQRGGLVYEQYFGPGTRLTVT.

The gene calls are TRBV2 and TRBJ2-1, with 11 bases fitting TRBD2. This CDR3 spans 14 amino acids. Germline V gives CDR1 SNHLY, CDR2 FYNNEI. The junction had 3 bases not matched to a gene; V was cut back by 4 bases and J by 7 bases. The CDR3: CASSVLAGGNEQFF. The CDR3 DNA reads as TGTGCCAGCAGTGTGTTAGCGGGAGGGAATGAGCAGTTCTTC.

V usage is TRBV2 and J usage is TRBJ1-3; D not resolved. Germline V lookup: CDR1 SNHLY, CDR2 FYNNEI. This CDR3 is 15 amino acids long. V lost 4 bases, J lost 0 bases, and 10 bases lay in between. This CDR3 reads CASSVRPSSGNTIYF. The DNA of the CDR3 is TGTGCCAGCAGTGTGCGGCCGTCCTCTGGAAACACCATATATTTT.

V usage is TRBV7-9 and J usage is TRBJ1-5; D gene uncertain. The CDR3 runs to 15 residues. V gave up 3 bases and J gave up 6 bases, with 15 bases separating them. The V gene's germline CDR1 is SEHNR and CDR2 FQNEAQ (reference sequence). The CDR3 bases are TGTGCCAGCAGCTTGTCAGCACCGGGGATTCAGCCCCAGCATTTT. It encodes CASSLSAPGIQPQHF.

The rearrangement links TRBV5-4 to TRBJ2-2; 8 positions match TRBD1. Per the germline V gene, CDR1 is SGHNT and CDR2 is YYREEE (reference sequence). The trim removed 4 bases at V and 8 bases at J, leaving 4 bases unmatched. The CDR3 has 13 residues. CDR3 nucleotides: TGTGCCAGCAGCCGACAGGGGACGGGGGAGCTGTTTTTT. Translation gives CASSRQGTGELFF. Filled out from reference TRBV5-4 and TRBJ2-2, the complete variable domain reads ETGVTQSPTHLIKTRGQQVTLRCSSQSGHNTVSWYQQALGQGPQFIFQYYREEENGRGNFPPRFSGLQFPNYSSELNVNALELDDSALYLCASSRQGTGELFFGEGSRLTVL.

The rearrangement joins TRBV7-9 to TRBJ1-4, with D possibly matching TRBD1 (6 bases). The germline gives CDR1 SEHNR, CDR2 FQNEAQ (reference sequence). Trimming cost V 4 bases and J 5 bases, with 14 bases left between them. CDR3 length: 15 residues. The CDR3 nucleotides read TGTGCCAGCAGCTCAACGGACAGTACGAATGAAAAACTGTTTTTT. Its protein is CASSSTDSTNEKLFF. Filled out from reference TRBV7-9 and TRBJ1-4, the complete variable domain reads DTGVSQNPRHKITKRGQNVTFRCDPISEHNRLYWYRQTLGQGPEFLTYFQNEAQLEKSRLLSDRFSAERPKGSFSTLEIQRTEQGDSAMYLCASSSTDSTNEKLFFGSGTQLSVL.

V gene TRBV6-1 combines with J gene TRBJ1-2; D might be TRBD1 (6 bases). Germline values: CDR1 MNHNS, CDR2 SASEGT. CDR3 size: 13 residues. The germline V and J ends were trimmed by 7 bases and 3 bases, with 12 bases remaining between them. In DNA, the CDR3 is TGTGCCAGCAACGACAGGTTGGACTATGGCTACACCTTC. This translates into CASNDRLDYGYTF.

CDR3 in DNA: TGCAGCGTTGAAGGGACAGGAGACTATGGCTACACCTTC. Its translation: CSVEGTGDYGYTF. This chain uses TRBV29-1 with TRBJ1-2; TRBD1 matches at 7 bases. The V gene's germline CDR1 is SQVTM and CDR2 ANQGSEA. Trimming at V came to 1 base and at J to 3 bases, leaving 2 bases not matched to a gene. The CDR3 totals 13 residues.

In DNA, the CDR3 is TGTGCCAGCAGCTCTCCGCGAGCTTACAATGAGCAGTTCTTC. This gives the protein CASSSPRAYNEQFF. The V call is TRBV7-2, the J call TRBJ2-1; D not resolved. The CDR3 loop spans 14 amino acids. Germline V gene sequence: CDR1 SGHTA, CDR2 FQGNSA. Trimming cost V 4 bases and J 4 bases, with 11 bases left between them.

The chain recombines TRBV25-1 with TRBJ1-4, with a possible D match to TRBD1 (6 bases). CDR1 MGHDK and CDR2 SYGVNS come from the germline V gene. This CDR3 comprises 14 residues. Trimming shortened V by 6 bases and J by 10 bases, and 18 bases separated the two germline ends. CDR3 loop: CASSEGQSHIKLFF. The CDR3 bases are TGTGCCAGCAGCGAAGGACAGAGCCACATAAAACTGTTTTTT.

V and J are TRBV19 and TRBJ1-5; 10 bases map to TRBD1. CDR3 length: 15 amino acids. V shed 3 bases, J shed 7 bases, and the junction held 6 bases outside the gene matches. CDR1 is LNHDA and CDR2 is SQIVND in the germline V gene (reference sequence). Here the CDR3 reads CASSMTGTGEQPQHF. The CDR3 DNA reads as TGTGCCAGTAGTATGACCGGGACAGGGGAACAGCCCCAGCATTTT.

CDR3 bases: TGTGCCAGCAGCTTGGGTAGCCTTACAGGGGGCGTTCAGCCCCAGCATTTT. This encodes CASSLGSLTGGVQPQHF. The gene calls are TRBV5-6 and TRBJ1-5, with TRBD1 matching 9 bases. Losses at the gene ends were 0 bases for V and 6 bases for J; bases not matched to a gene: 10. CDR3 length equals 17 residues. Germline V CDR1 and CDR2: SGHDT, YYEEEE.

J is TRBJ2-1 and V is TRBV5-1, with 8 bases that match TRBD2. Looked up from germline, CDR1 is SGHRS and CDR2 is YFSETQ. V lost 4 bases, J lost 15 bases, and 12 bases stayed unmatched. The length of the CDR3 is 13 residues. CDR3 in DNA: TGCGCCAGCAGCCTACAGGAGGGGACTAGGTCGTTCTTC. Protein product: CASSLQEGTRSFF.

The V call is TRBV12-5, the J call TRBJ1-2; perhaps TRBD1 as D (5 bases). The CDR3 covers 13 residues. Trimming cost V 6 bases and J 8 bases, with 16 bases left between them. The germline V gene encodes CDR1 LGHNT and CDR2 FRNRAP. CDR3 DNA: TGTGCTAGTGGCCGCGGGACGGGAGAAGGCTACACCTTC. Protein sequence: CASGRGTGEGYTF.

The V gene is TRBV7-9, the J gene TRBJ1-4, with unresolved D. Germline V gene lookup returns CDR1 SEHNR and CDR2 FQNEAQ (reference sequence). The CDR3 spans 16 residues. The V end was cut by 6 bases, the J end by 0 bases, with 14 bases between. The CDR3 here is CASSPREGATNEKLFF. DNA of the CDR3: TGTGCCAGCAGTCCGAGAGAGGGCGCAACTAATGAAAAACTGTTTTTT.

This clone was observed once. V and J are TRBV6-4 and TRBJ2-2; D may be TRBD1 (5 bases). The CDR3 is made up of 16 amino acids. V was clipped by 0 bases and J by 0 bases, with 8 bases between them. Germline CDR1 and CDR2: MRHNA and SNTAGT. The CDR3: CASSDSYRTNTGELFF. CDR3 DNA: TGTGCCAGCAGTGACTCCTACAGGACGAACACCGGGGAGCTGTTTTTT.

V usage is TRBV6-6 and J usage is TRBJ1-5; maybe TRBD1 (5 bases). The CDR3 totals 13 residues. Germline V gene lookup returns CDR1 MNHNY and CDR2 SVGAGI (reference sequence). V was pared by 6 bases and J by 6 bases, with 12 bases between. CDR3: CASSPGGSQPQHF. The CDR3 DNA reads as TGTGCCAGCAGCCCCGGGGGGAGTCAGCCCCAGCATTTT.

CDR3 nucleotides: TGTGCCAGAAGCTCCCGACAGGAAAAACTGTTTTTT. This encodes CARSSRQEKLFF. The chain has TRBV5-3 and TRBJ1-4; TRBD1 might be the D (5 bases). TRBV5-3 is classed as an ORF, of uncertain function. CDR3 length equals 12 residues. Trimming pared 3 bases from V and 8 bases from J, leaving 8 bases between.

The chain combines TRBV29-1 with TRBJ1-3; D gene uncertain. This CDR3 contains 14 residues. Trimming left V 5 bases short and J 0 bases short, with 11 bases between. Germline lookup yields CDR1 SQVTM and CDR2 ANQGSEA. The CDR3 reads CSVSQVNSGNTIYF. The CDR3, as DNA: TGCAGCGTTTCCCAGGTTAACTCTGGAAACACCATATATTTT.

The genes are TRBV4-1 and TRBJ2-7; the match to TRBD1 covers 7 bases. Germline V gene sequence: CDR1 MGHRA, CDR2 YSYEKL. V gave up 0 bases and J gave up 7 bases; unmatched junction bases: 15. This CDR3 has 17 amino acids. CDR3 in DNA: TGCGCCAGCAGCCAAGAGGTGGCAGGGGGTCCCCCCGGGGAGCAGTACTTC. This translates into CASSQEVAGGPPGEQYF.

The chain links TRBV30 to TRBJ1-2; unclear D gene. CDR3 length: 14 amino acids. Trimming took off 4 bases at V and 2 bases at J, with 14 bases between the two ends. Germline V gene lookup returns CDR1 GTSNPN and CDR2 SVGIG (reference sequence). The CDR3 region is CAWKVDSQNYGYTF. The CDR3 DNA follows: TGTGCCTGGAAGGTGGACTCGCAAAACTATGGCTACACCTTC.

This clone appeared a few times. J is TRBJ2-7 and V is TRBV7-2; TRBD1 aligns across 8 bases. The CDR3 consists of 16 residues. The V and J ends lost 5 bases and 5 bases, in that order; junction bases with no gene match: 14. CDR1 is SGHTA and CDR2 is FQGNSA in the germline V gene. The CDR3 sequence is CASSAFIWTGKNEQYF. CDR3 in DNA: TGTGCCAGCAGCGCTTTTATTTGGACAGGGAAAAACGAGCAGTACTTC.

V gene TRBV9 combines with J gene TRBJ1-2, with 9 bases aligning to TRBD1. Germline lookup yields CDR1 SGDLS and CDR2 YYNGEE. The J segment lost 6 bases and the V segment lost 2 bases, leaving 2 bases of the junction unmatched. The CDR3 is 13 amino acids. CDR3 amino acids: CASSVTGGDGYTF. The CDR3 nucleotides are TGTGCCAGCAGCGTTACAGGGGGCGATGGCTACACCTTC.

V and J are TRBV5-7 and TRBJ1-4; D is perhaps TRBD1 (5 bases). TRBV5-7 qualifies as an ORF whose function is uncertain. The CDR3 is 15 residues long. Trimming cost V 2 bases and J 11 bases, with 19 bases left between them. The CDR3 reads CASSFWVRDRGKLFF. The CDR3 nucleotides are TGTGCCAGCAGCTTCTGGGTCCGTGACCGGGGGAAACTGTTTTTT.